This T cell receptor beta chain was recorded in a study of CD8 T cells in Susac syndrome. Looked up from germline, CDR1 is SGHTA and CDR2 is FQGNSA. Trimming removed 4 bases from V and 7 bases from J; junction bases left unmatched: 6. The length of the CDR3 is 14 residues. The T cells that were sequenced for TCR beta were CD8+ and CD4+ cells from blood. Negative isolation yielded CD8+ and CD4+ T cells; FACS enriched TEMRA cells. The RNA input was roughly 0.45 to 1 ug, and it was reverse transcribed with random hexamers. Coverage of TCR beta CDR3 amplification by immunoSEQ multiplex PCR extended to 54 Vbeta and 13 Jbeta. MiXCR, run by TCRdb on the immunoSEQ multiplex PCR reads, gives a single entry per CDR3 protein. The sample has 170,000 or so distinct CDR3 sequences; approximately 93% are singletons. The table lists this clonotype with a count of one.

The TCR comes from a human donor with multiple sclerosis. The chain carries TRBV7-2 and TRBJ2-2; 7 nucleotides align to TRBD1. The source material was CD4+ T cells from PBMCs. CDR3 amino acids: CASSSPRGHGELFF. CDR3 nucleotides: TGTGCCAGCAGCTCTCCGAGGGGGCACGGGGAGCTGTTTTTT.